This TCR beta chain was recovered during a study of blood T cells in healthy people across ages. Remarks on this clonotype: Its antigen is unidentified.

Primed by a sample-barcoded 5' primer and a J-beta primer mix, a second PCR proceeded for about 6 to 11 cycles. Each cDNA molecule was tagged by a template-switch adaptor with 12 random nucleotides. TCRdb redid the calling of the 5' RACE reads with MiXCR, one entry per CDR3 protein. Of over 500,000 distinct CDR3 sequences listed, 40% to 65% are singletons. Points from the study as a whole: Estimates of diversity drawn from one million T cells were considered underestimates. Age showed a roughly linear inverse relationship with TCR beta diversity per million T cells.

Investigators took 8 to 10 milliliters of peripheral blood from every donor. The CDR3 consists of 14 residues. V was clipped by 4 bases and J by 3 bases, with 9 bases between them. Germline loops: CDR1 SEHNR, CDR2 FQNEAQ (reference sequence). This sequence joins TRBV7-9 and TRBJ1-4; the D is unclear. The source is a woman aged 80 or over in good health. The sequencing input was blood. CDR3 DNA: TGTGCCAGCAGCTCCAGAGCATCTAATGAAAAACTGTTTTTT. Translation gives CASSSRASNEKLFF.